These 9 T cell receptor beta chains were sequenced from one sample in a study of T cell repertoires in cytomegalovirus infection. TCRdb used MiXCR to reprocess the reads, holding one entry per CDR3 protein. This sample has fewer than 550,000 distinct CDR3 sequences; 16% occur once, and the top ten carry 20% to 30%. Sample: CD8+ T cells from PBMCs. These TCRs come from a human donor in good health (CMV status not recorded). Some clones in this sample may be carry-over from other donors' samples.

This sequence joins TRBV18 and TRBJ2-3; no clear D gene. V was clipped by 4 bases and J by 1 base, with 9 bases between them. The length of the CDR3 is 14 residues. The germline gives CDR1 KGHSH, CDR2 LQKENI. CDR3 region: CASSLNLGTDTQYF. The CDR3 coding sequence is TGTGCCAGCTCACTAAACCTTGGCACAGATACGCAGTATTTT. The entire variable domain, with the rest obtained from reference TRBV18 and TRBJ2-3, is as follows: NAGVMQNPRHLVRRRGQEARLRCSPMKGHSHVYWYRQLPEEGLKFMVYLQKENIIDESGMPKERFSAEFPKEGPSILRIQQVVRGDSAAYFCASSLNLGTDTQYFGPGTRLTVL.

This clonotype was recorded many times. The chain is built from TRBV7-8 and TRBJ1-2; D remains unclear. The CDR3 runs to 14 residues. V was clipped by 3 bases and J by 5 bases, with 13 bases between them. CDR1 is SGHVS and CDR2 is FQNEAQ in the germline V gene. The CDR3 loop is CASSFTEGGYGYTF. The CDR3 DNA sequence: TGTGCCAGCAGCTTCACGGAGGGCGGGTATGGCTACACCTTC.

This rearrangement joins TRBV6-5 to TRBJ1-5, with D possibly TRBD1 on 6 matching bases. Trimming stripped 6 bases from V and 2 bases from J, with 8 bases between. This CDR3 is built from 13 residues. Germline V lookup: CDR1 MNHEY, CDR2 SVGAGI. The CDR3 sequence: CASRRTGNQPQHF. The CDR3 coding sequence is TGTGCCAGCAGAAGGACAGGCAATCAGCCCCAGCATTTT.

In its sample, this clonotype was seen many times. This chain links TRBV6-1 with TRBJ1-4, with D hard to call. Trimming cost V 2 bases and J 7 bases, with 11 bases left between them. Germline values: CDR1 MNHNS, CDR2 SASEGT. CDR3 length: 14 residues. The CDR3 here is CASSELPASEKLFF. DNA of the CDR3: TGTGCCAGCAGTGAACTCCCCGCGAGTGAAAAACTGTTTTTT.

This clonotype was picked up a small number of times. The V gene is TRBV18, the J gene TRBJ2-1; 9 positions match TRBD1. V trimming: 2 bases; J trimming: 8 bases; junction bases outside the gene matches: 7. The CDR3 has 15 amino acids. CDR1 and CDR2 (germline): KGHSH, LQKENI. The CDR3 reads CASSPLGQGWHEQFF. The CDR3 bases are TGTGCCAGCTCACCATTGGGACAGGGTTGGCATGAGCAGTTCTTC.

The V call is TRBV20-1, the J call TRBJ2-1, with TRBD2 matching 9 bases. V trimming: 5 bases; J trimming: 9 bases; junction bases outside the gene matches: 17. The CDR3 has 16 residues. Germline lookup yields CDR1 DFQATT and CDR2 SNEGSKA (reference sequence). CDR3 residues: CSARSRGTSFGSEQFF. The CDR3 DNA reads TGCAGTGCTCGCTCAAGGGGGACTAGCTTCGGCAGTGAGCAGTTCTTC.

A word on this clonotype: A read error may explain this, as a much larger clone is one base away. The genes are TRBV28 and TRBJ1-1, with D perhaps matching TRBD1 (6 bases). The CDR3 length is 15 residues. The germline gives CDR1 MDHEN, CDR2 SYDVKM. Trimming took off 6 bases at V and 4 bases at J, with 18 bases between the two ends. The CDR3 spells CASSYGRGESTEAFF. CDR3 sequence (DNA): TGTGCCAGCAGCTATGGAAGGGGGGAGAGCACTGAAGCTTTCTTT.

This clonotype has more than one count but fewer than ten. The V call is TRBV13, the J call TRBJ1-2; no definite D call. CDR1 is PRHDT, CDR2 FYEKMQ, per germline (reference sequence). V was pared by 5 bases and J by 4 bases, with 14 bases between. CDR3 length: 14 residues. The CDR3 loop is CASSPRAEGYGYTF. CDR3 coding DNA: TGTGCCAGCAGCCCCCGAGCGGAGGGCTATGGCTACACCTTC.

The CDR3 reads CASSGLLAGAEGDTQYF. CDR3 coding DNA: TGTGCCAGCAGCGGCCTACTAGCGGGGGCGGAAGGGGATACGCAGTATTTT. The chain employs TRBV9 and TRBJ2-3, with TRBD2 matching 11 bases. V trimming: 3 bases; J trimming: 6 bases; junction bases outside the gene matches: 12. Per germline, CDR1 SGDLS and CDR2 YYNGEE. This CDR3 comprises 17 residues.